The clone carrying this T cell receptor beta chain is termed medium-sized. Its antigen remains unidentified. This same CDR3 is encoded by further DNA sequences in the sample. TCRdb's copy holds only in-frame clones and misses some; the assay was immunoSEQ multiplex PCR. The data show over 50,000 clones, with about 86% seen just once and roughly 2.3% held by the top ten. The data originate from a study of lymphopenia after photon versus proton radiotherapy. This CDR3 is built from 16 residues. The germline gives CDR1 SEHNR, CDR2 FQNEAQ (reference sequence). Unmatched junction bases numbered 1, after V lost 0 bases and J lost 1 base. The study, taken as a whole, reports: Oligoclonal CD8+ Temra expansion after nadir drove photon patients' diversity drop. Only patients who died were analyzed for survival; proton advantage is unproven. Post-nadir TCR diversity decline inversely tracked overall survival among those who died.

Sequences were derived from peripheral blood, sampled from a patient treated with photon-based radiotherapy. The V gene is TRBV7-9, the J gene TRBJ1-4, with 8 bases that match TRBD1. This receptor was identified in a man in his forties with gastric cancer. CDR3: CASSLADRGTNEKLFF. CDR3 DNA sequence: TGTGCCAGCAGCTTAGCAGACAGGGGAACTAATGAAAAACTGTTTTTT.